This T cell receptor (beta chain) was recorded in a study of human T cells and chemical hapten exposure. The CDR3 is 15 residues long. J gave up 5 bases and V 2 bases, and 8 bases lay outside the gene matches. CDR1 is SGHTA, CDR2 FQGNSA, per germline. Sequencing started from total RNA isolated from unfractionated whole blood. Each cDNA molecule in the library carried unique molecular identifiers. From the 5' RACE reads, TCRdb called clonotypes with MiXCR, one entry per CDR3 protein. The data contain 80,000 or so distinct CDR3 sequences, about 16% of them seen just once; the ten biggest clones take up approximately 6.2%. There are a few counts of this clonotype. The antigen is unknown. Study results and caveats: No shift was seen in TCRs above 1 in 1000 frequency with DPC sensitization.

The sequence came from a female donor in good health. The chain uses TRBV7-2 and TRBJ2-5; 7 bases match TRBD1. The CDR3 DNA follows: TGTGCCAGCAGCTTAAGCCAGGGGGTCCCGGAGACCCAGTACTTC. Translated, it gives CASSLSQGVPETQYF.